This entry describes one T cell receptor (beta chain). What it binds is not known. The sample belongs to a study of vaccination effects on CD4 cells after COVID-19. CD4+ T cells specific for antigen were expanded with viral peptide pools by the ViraFEST assay before sequencing. Scientists isolated CD4+ T cells after an approximately 10-day culture period ended. None of the vaccinated had previously contracted SARS-CoV-2, and their nucleocapsid antibodies tested negative. The study's findings and limits: The vaccine-induced clones of healthy vaccinees included only 1 of 255 that cross-reacted with common cold coronaviruses. The study got few convalescent patients and did not collect any early post-infection timepoints.

Only in-frame clones appear in the TCRdb table, and some are missing; sequencing was by immunoSEQ multiplex PCR. The sample includes about 55,000 clones, approximately 70% seen only once; the top ten take about 17%. The CDR3 has 17 amino acids. The sequencing used CD4+ T cells from PBMCs cultured with SARS-CoV-2 spike peptides, collected before COVID-19 vaccination. The source is a human donor who received a COVID-19 vaccine. This rearrangement joins TRBV21-1 to TRBJ2-5. TRBV21-1 is recorded as a pseudogene. CDR3 sequence: CASSPPGVGRSAETQYF. As DNA, the CDR3 is TGTGCCAGCAGCCCCCCCGGGGTGGGACGGAGTGCGGAGACCCAGTACTTC.